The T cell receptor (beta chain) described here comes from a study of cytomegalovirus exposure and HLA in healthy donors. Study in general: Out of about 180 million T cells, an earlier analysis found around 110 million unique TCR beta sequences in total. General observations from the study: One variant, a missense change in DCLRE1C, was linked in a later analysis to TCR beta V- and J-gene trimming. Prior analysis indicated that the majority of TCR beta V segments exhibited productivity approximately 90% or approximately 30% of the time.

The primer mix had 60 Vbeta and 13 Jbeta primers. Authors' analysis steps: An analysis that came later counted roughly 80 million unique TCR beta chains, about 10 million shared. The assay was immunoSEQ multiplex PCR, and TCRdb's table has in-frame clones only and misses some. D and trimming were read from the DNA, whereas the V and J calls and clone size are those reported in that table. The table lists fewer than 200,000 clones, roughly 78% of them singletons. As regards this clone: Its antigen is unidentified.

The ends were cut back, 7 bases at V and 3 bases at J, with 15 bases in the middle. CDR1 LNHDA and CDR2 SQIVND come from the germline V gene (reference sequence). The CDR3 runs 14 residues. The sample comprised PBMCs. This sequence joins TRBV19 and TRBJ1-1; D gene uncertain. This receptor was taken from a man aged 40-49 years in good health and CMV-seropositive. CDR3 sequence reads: CASISVLEDTEAFF. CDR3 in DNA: TGTGCCAGTATATCGGTCTTAGAAGACACTGAAGCTTTCTTT.